This T cell receptor beta chain was identified during a study of OX40 agonist ivuxolimab in advanced cancers. Study-wide results and caveats: Some nonresponders additionally presented with little normalized T-cell clonal expansion. At 0.1-3.0 mg/kg, partial responders had clonal expansion among the lowest observed.

Germline V gives CDR1 SGHTS, CDR2 YDEGEE. This CDR3 has 11 amino acids. Trimming cost V 2 bases and J 2 bases, with 2 bases left between them. Clones were sequenced by immunoSEQ multiplex PCR, and TCRdb holds only the in-frame ones, with some missing. The sample has approximately 89,000 clones, around nine tenths seen once; the top ten hold approximately 0.3%. This clone came up a few times. What it recognizes is unknown. The sequence came from an adult with an advanced solid tumor such as melanoma, head and neck, liver or kidney cancer. The specimen comprised CD4+ or CD8+ T cells sorted from blood, sampled in a trial of the OX40 agonist ivuxolimab. This sequence joins TRBV5-8 and TRBJ2-7; D is undetermined. CDR3 loop: CASSFPYEQYF. CDR3 in DNA: TGTGCCAGCAGCTTCCCCTACGAGCAGTACTTC.